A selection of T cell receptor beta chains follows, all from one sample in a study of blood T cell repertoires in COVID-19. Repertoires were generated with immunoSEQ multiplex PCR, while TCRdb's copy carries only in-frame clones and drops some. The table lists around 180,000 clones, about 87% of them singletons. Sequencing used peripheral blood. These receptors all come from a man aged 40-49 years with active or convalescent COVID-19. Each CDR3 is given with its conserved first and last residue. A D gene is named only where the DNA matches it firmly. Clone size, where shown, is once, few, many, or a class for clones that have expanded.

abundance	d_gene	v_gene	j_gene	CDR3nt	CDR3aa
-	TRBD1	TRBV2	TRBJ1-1	TGTGCCAGCTGGAGCGTGGACAGGGCACGGAATGAAGCTTTCTTT	CASWSVDRARNEAFF
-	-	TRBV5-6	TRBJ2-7	TGTGCCAGCAGCTTGGGGGGAGGCTCCTACGAGCAGTACTTC	CASSLGGGSYEQYF
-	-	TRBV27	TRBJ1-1	TGTGCCAGCAGTTACGCACAGAACACTGAAGCTTTCTTT	CASSYAQNTEAFF
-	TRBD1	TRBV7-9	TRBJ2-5	TGTGCCAGCAGCGAACAGGGGGCTTACCAAGAGACCCAGTACTTC	CASSEQGAYQETQYF
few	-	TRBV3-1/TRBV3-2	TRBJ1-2	TGTGCCAGCAGCCAAGATGTTACAGATATTAACCATGGCTACACCTTC	CASSQDVTDINHGYTF
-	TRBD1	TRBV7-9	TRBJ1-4	TGTGCCAGCAGCCCCGGGACAGGGAATGAAAAACTGTTTTTT	CASSPGTGNEKLFF
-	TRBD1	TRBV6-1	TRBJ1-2	TGTGCCAGCAGGGAACACCTCTCGGCAGGGGGCTTGGGCTATGGCTACACCTTC	CASREHLSAGGLGYGYTF
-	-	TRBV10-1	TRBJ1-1	TGCGCCAGCAGTGAGCTCCTGAACACTGAAGCTTTCTTT	CASSELLNTEAFF
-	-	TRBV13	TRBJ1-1	TGTGCCAGCAGCCCTTCCTTAGGACAGAACACTGAAGCTTTCTTT	CASSPSLGQNTEAFF
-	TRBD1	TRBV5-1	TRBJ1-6	TGCGCCAGCAGCTTGGCTGGGGACAGGAGTCTTTCACCCCTCCACTTT	CASSLAGDRSLSPLHF
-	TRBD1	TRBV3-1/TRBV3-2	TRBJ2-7	TGTGCCAGCAGCCAAGATTTCGCCGCCGGGACAGGGATCAACGAGCAGTACTTC	CASSQDFAAGTGINEQYF
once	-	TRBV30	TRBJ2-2	TGTGCCTGTAACAAAGGGGTGGCCGGGGAGCTGTTTTTT	CACNKGVAGELFF
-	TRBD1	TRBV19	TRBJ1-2	TGTGCCAGTAGTACAACCGGGACAGACTATGGCTACACCTTC	CASSTTGTDYGYTF
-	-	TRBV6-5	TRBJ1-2	TGTGCCAGCAGTTACTCGGGCAGGAGGTTCTATGGCTACACCTTC	CASSYSGRRFYGYTF
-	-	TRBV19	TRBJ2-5	TGTGCCAGTAGCCAGGGGTCCAGGGAGACCCAGTACTTC	CASSQGSRETQYF
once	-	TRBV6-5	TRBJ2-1	TGTGCCAGCGGAAGGGGTAATGAGCAGTTCTTC	CASGRGNEQFF
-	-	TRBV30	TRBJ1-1	TGTGCCTGGAGTGGCGGGGGAACGGCTGAAGCTTTCTTT	CAWSGGGTAEAFF
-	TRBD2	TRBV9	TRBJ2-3	TGTGCCAGCAGCGCGAATCCGGGGGGGGACACAGATACGCAGTATTTT	CASSANPGGDTDTQYF
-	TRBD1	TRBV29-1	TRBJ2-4	TGCAGCCAGAGGATCGGACAGGTTGCCAAAAACATTCAGTACTTC	CSQRIGQVAKNIQYF
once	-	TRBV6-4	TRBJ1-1	TGTGCCAGCAGTGACCGGCAGGGAACTGAAGCTTTCTTT	CASSDRQGTEAFF
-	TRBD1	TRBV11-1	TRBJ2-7	TGTGCCAGCAGCTCGACCCGGACAGGGTCGGACGAGCAGTACTTC	CASSSTRTGSDEQYF
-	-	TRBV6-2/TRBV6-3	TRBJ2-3	TGTGCCAGCAGTGCTGGACCTCCGGGACACACAGATACGCAGTATTTT	CASSAGPPGHTDTQYF
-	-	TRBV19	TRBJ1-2	TGTGCCAGTAGTATATCAAGTGGGAGTTTATGGGATGGCTACACCTTC	CASSISSGSLWDGYTF
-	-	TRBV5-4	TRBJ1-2	TGTGCCAGCAGCTTGGCCGGGGTTTCAGGTGGCTACACCTTC	CASSLAGVSGGYTF
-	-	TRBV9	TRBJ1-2	TGTGCCAGCAGCGTAGAATACAGGGTTATGGATGGCTACACCTTC	CASSVEYRVMDGYTF
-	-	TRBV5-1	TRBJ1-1	TGCGCCAGCAGCCTAGGGGCCCTGGGTGGGAACACTGAAGCTTTCTTT	CASSLGALGGNTEAFF
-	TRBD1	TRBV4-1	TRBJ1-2	TGCGCCAGCAGCCCGACGGGCGGCAGGGGGCAGGGGGGCTACACCTTC	CASSPTGGRGQGGYTF
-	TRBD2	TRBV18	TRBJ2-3	TGTGCCAGCTCACGACGGGGGGGCCCAGATACGCAGTATTTT	CASSRRGGPDTQYF
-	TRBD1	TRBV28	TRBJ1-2	TGTGCCAGCACCCCGGGACAGCCTCGGTATGGCTACACCTTC	CASTPGQPRYGYTF
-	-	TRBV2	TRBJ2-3	TGTGCCAGCAGTCTCCCCGGCACAGATACGCAGTATTTT	CASSLPGTDTQYF
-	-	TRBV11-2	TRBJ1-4	TGTGCCAGCAGCCGGCCGGGTGATGAAAAACTGTTTTTT	CASSRPGDEKLFF
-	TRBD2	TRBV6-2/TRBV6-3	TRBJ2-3	TGTGCCAGCAGTTACTTGACTAGCGGGGGATCAGATACGCAGTATTTT	CASSYLTSGGSDTQYF
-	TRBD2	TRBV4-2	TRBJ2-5	TGTGCCAGCAGCCAAGGCGGGGGGGCCGGGGAGACCCAGTACTTC	CASSQGGGAGETQYF
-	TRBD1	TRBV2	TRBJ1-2	TGTGCCAGCAGTGAACAGGACAGGGGCTTCTTCTATGGCTACACCTTC	CASSEQDRGFFYGYTF
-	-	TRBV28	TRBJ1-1	TGTGCCAGCAGCCTACCCGGGGGGGGAACTGAAGCTTTCTTT	CASSLPGGGTEAFF
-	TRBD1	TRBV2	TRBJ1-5	TGTGCCAGCAGTGAGTCAGGGGGGAATCAGCCCCAGCATTTT	CASSESGGNQPQHF
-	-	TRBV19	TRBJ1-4	TGTGCCAGTAGCACCCCCGGGGATGAAGAAAAACTGTTTTTT	CASSTPGDEEKLFF
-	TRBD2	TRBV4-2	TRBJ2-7	TGTGCCAGCAGCCTGCCCCGACTAGCGGGGGGTCCGTACTTC	CASSLPRLAGGPYF
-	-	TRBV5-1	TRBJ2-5	TGCGCCAGCAGCCCTGGAGGAGTGGAAGAGACCCAGTACTTC	CASSPGGVEETQYF
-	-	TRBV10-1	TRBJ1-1	TGCGCCAGCAGTGAATCCGGGAGGGAAGCTTTCTTT	CASSESGREAFF